The rows below give T cell receptor beta chains drawn from one sample of a study of T cells in Graves' hyperthyroidism and ophthalmopathy. MiXCR, applied by TCRdb to the multiplex PCR reads, yields one record per CDR3 protein. The table shows hundreds of thousands of distinct CDR3 sequences, with more than 45% occurring only once. The material sequenced was peripheral blood or thyroid tissue (not recorded which). These receptors all stem from a woman between 18 and 29 years old with Graves' hyperthyroidism. The CDR3 runs from the conserved cysteine through the conserved F or W. The D gene is left open where the match is weak. Where a row states a size, it is once, few, many or the class of an expanded clone; other rows omit it.

clone size	J gene	V gene	D gene	CDR3 protein	CDR3 DNA
few	TRBJ2-5	TRBV7-6	TRBD2	CASSLAISGRQETQYF	TGTGCCAGCAGCTTAGCAATTAGCGGGCGCCAAGAGACCCAGTACTTC
many	TRBJ1-1	TRBV20-1	-	CSASRGMATEAFF	TGCAGTGCTAGTCGCGGGATGGCTACTGAAGCTTTCTTT
-	TRBJ1-1	TRBV2	-	CASMGTGPSNTEAFF	TGTGCCAGCATGGGTACAGGTCCCTCGAACACTGAAGCTTTCTTT
-	TRBJ2-5	TRBV2	-	CASSGGGSSKETQYF	TGTGCCAGCAGTGGGGGAGGCAGCTCCAAAGAGACCCAGTACTTC
-	TRBJ2-7	TRBV20-1	TRBD2	CSALGLAGTTYEQYF	TGCAGTGCTTTAGGACTAGCGGGAACCACCTACGAGCAGTACTTC
-	TRBJ1-2	TRBV6-6	TRBD1	CASRLKGAANYGYTF	TGTGCCAGCAGATTAAAGGGGGCCGCTAACTATGGCTACACCTTC
many	TRBJ2-7	TRBV5-1	TRBD1	CASSRDRGAYEQYF	TGCGCCAGCAGCCGGGACAGGGGAGCCTACGAGCAGTACTTC
-	TRBJ1-2	TRBV11-2	-	CASNVDVRGYTF	TGTGCCAGCAACGTAGACGTGAGGGGCTACACCTTC
many	TRBJ2-5	TRBV10-3	TRBD2	CAIHGRREETQYF	TGTGCCATCCACGGGAGGCGGGAAGAGACCCAGTACTTC
-	TRBJ2-2	TRBV14	-	CASSTANTGELFF	TGCGCCAGCAGCACAGCGAACACCGGGGAGCTGTTTTTT
-	TRBJ2-7	TRBV19	TRBD2	CASNPAGGTYEQYF	TGTGCCAGCAATCCAGCGGGAGGGACCTACGAGCAGTACTTC
-	TRBJ2-7	TRBV20-1	-	CSAPPTRTAYEQYF	TGCAGTGCTCCCCCCACCCGGACGGCCTACGAGCAGTACTTC
once	TRBJ1-1	TRBV29-1	-	CSVWSGEYTEAFF	TGCAGCGTTTGGAGTGGGGAGTACACTGAAGCTTTCTTT
-	TRBJ1-2	TRBV7-2	-	CASSQVGRERLNYGYTF	TGCGCCAGCAGCCAAGTGGGCAGGGAGAGACTGAACTATGGCTACACCTTC
-	TRBJ1-2	TRBV25-1	-	CASSEAAADNYGYTF	TGTGCCAGCAGTGAAGCTGCGGCGGACAACTATGGCTACACCTTC
-	TRBJ1-5	TRBV29-1	-	CSVRREQTEHF	TGCAGCGTGCGACGGGAACAGACCGAGCATTTT
many	TRBJ1-5	TRBV29-1	-	CSGLPDSVPFAQHF	TGCAGCGGTCTCCCGGACAGCGTCCCTTTTGCCCAGCATTTT
many	TRBJ1-3	TRBV7-2	-	CASSLAGGNTIYF	TGTGCCAGCAGCTTAGCAGGCGGAAACACCATATATTTT
few	TRBJ2-5	TRBV6-5	-	CASVRDLRQETQYF	TGTGCCAGCGTCCGGGATCTCCGACAAGAGACCCAGTACTTC
-	TRBJ2-7	TRBV24-1	TRBD1	CATRGQGDSHKQYF	TGTGCCACCAGGGGACAGGGTGACAGCCATAAGCAGTACTTC
many	TRBJ1-1	TRBV7-3	-	CASSSYGRTEAFF	TGTGCCAGCAGCAGTTACGGGAGGACTGAAGCTTTCTTT
-	TRBJ1-6	TRBV25-1	-	CASSEYRGGSPLHF	TGTGCCAGCAGTGAATATAGGGGGGGTTCACCCCTCCACTTT
few	TRBJ2-7	TRBV7-9	TRBD1	CASSPPVDRSYEQYF	TGTGCCAGCAGCCCCCCGGTGGACAGGTCCTACGAGCAGTACTTC
few	TRBJ2-7	TRBV7-9	TRBD1	CASSWAGTDDHYEQYF	TGTGCCAGCAGCTGGGCCGGGACAGATGACCACTACGAGCAGTACTTC
-	TRBJ1-5	TRBV2	-	CASNPGRGSNQPQHF	TGTGCCAGCAATCCCGGAAGGGGGAGCAATCAGCCCCAGCATTTT